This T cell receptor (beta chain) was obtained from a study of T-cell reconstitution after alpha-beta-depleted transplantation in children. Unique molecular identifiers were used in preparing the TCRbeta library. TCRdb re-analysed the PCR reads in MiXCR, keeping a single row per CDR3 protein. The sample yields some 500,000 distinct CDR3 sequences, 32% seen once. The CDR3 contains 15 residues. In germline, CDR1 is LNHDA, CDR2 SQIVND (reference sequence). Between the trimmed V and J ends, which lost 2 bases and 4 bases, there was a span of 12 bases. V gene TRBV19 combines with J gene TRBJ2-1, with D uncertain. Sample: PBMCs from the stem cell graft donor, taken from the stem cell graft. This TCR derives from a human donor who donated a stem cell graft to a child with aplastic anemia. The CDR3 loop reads CASSITLGRYNEQFF. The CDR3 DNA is TGTGCCAGTAGTATAACCCTGGGCCGATACAATGAGCAGTTCTTC.